This TCR beta chain came from a study of T-cell reconstitution after alpha-beta-depleted transplantation in children. This clonotype was recorded many times. Trimming pared 0 bases from V and 15 bases from J, leaving 15 bases between. From germline, CDR1 is SQVTM and CDR2 ANQGSEA. The CDR3 extends over 12 amino acids. Unique molecular identifiers were incorporated during preparation of the TCRbeta library. Via MiXCR, TCRdb re-called the PCR reads, giving one row per CDR3 protein. The sample has hundreds of thousands of distinct CDR3 sequences; over 9.5% are singletons. The input for sequencing was PBMCs from the stem cell graft donor, taken from the stem cell graft. The chain uses TRBV29-1 and TRBJ2-1; TRBD2 might be the D (7 bases). The clonotype was recovered from a human donor who donated a stem cell graft to a child with acute myeloid leukemia. CDR3 residues: CSVEEGGTKGFF. DNA of the CDR3: TGCAGCGTTGAAGAGGGAGGGACAAAGGGGTTCTTC.